This TCR beta chain comes out of a study of shared clonotypes between healthy human individuals. This clone was picked up one time. Its target is unknown. Regarding the study as a whole: For sorted subsets, rarefaction showed incomplete sequencing despite large depth.

CD4+ cells were split into CD45RA+ naive and CD45RA-negative memory subsets. The V gene lost 6 bases and the J gene lost 0 bases, with 12 bases spanning the gap. CDR3 length equals 14 residues. Germline CDR1 and CDR2: WNHNN and SYGVQD (reference sequence). Using immunoSEQ multiplex PCR, the repertoire was profiled, and TCRdb retains in-frame clones only, with some absent. The repertoire holds 1,500,000 or so clones, with around 97% as singletons. The sequence was obtained from a man younger than 45 in good health. The chain carries TRBV10-1 and TRBJ2-7, with D tentatively TRBD1 or TRBD2 (5 bases each). The sequenced sample was naive CD4+ T cells sorted from blood. As for subset: CD45RA+ positively selected. The CDR3 here is CASSPGRNSYEQYF. The CDR3 DNA sequence: TGCGCCAGCAGCCCGGGGCGTAACTCCTACGAGCAGTACTTC.